The entry below gives a single T cell receptor beta chain sequence along with its context. This record comes from a study of OX40 agonist ivuxolimab in advanced cancers. Study details: Patients were dosed with the agonistic anti-OX40 (CD134) antibody ivuxolimab. People in dose escalation had one of these cancers: hepatocellular carcinoma, melanoma, renal cell or head and neck cancer. Those enrolled were approximately 78% male, with a mean age of about 66 years and ages from about 20 to 90.

This CDR3 region has 15 residues. CDR1 SGHTA and CDR2 FQGNSA come from the germline V gene. The V end lost 1 base, the J end lost 0 bases, and 9 bases lay between the germline ends. The protocol was immunoSEQ multiplex PCR, while the TCRdb copy is restricted to in-frame clones and leaves out a portion. The sample lists 60,000 to 85,000 clones, 85% to 90% occurring once. This chain links TRBV7-2 with TRBJ2-5, with a tentative D call TRBD1 (5 bases). Sequenced here: CD4+ or CD8+ T cells sorted from blood, sampled in a trial of the OX40 agonist ivuxolimab. The receptor was derived from an adult with an advanced solid tumor such as melanoma, head and neck, liver or kidney cancer. CDR3 nucleotides: TGTGCCAGCAGCTTAGGGGGCGGAAACCAAGAGACCCAGTACTTC. It yields the protein CASSLGGGNQETQYF.